This T cell receptor (beta chain) was identified in a study of CD8+ T cells in alopecia areata. Study at large: Patients in the treated group were given tofacitinib by mouth, 5 to 10 mg twice a day.

Sequencing used cDNA as its template, made by extracting RNA and reverse transcribing it. Here immunoSEQ multiplex PCR was the method, and the copy in TCRdb shows in-frame clones only, minus some. The table has fewer than 100,000 clones, about 40% seen once; the top ten hold 0.75% to 0.9%. CDR1 and CDR2 (germline): GTSNPN, SVGIG (reference sequence). Trimming stripped 1 base from V and 7 bases from J, with 11 bases between. The CDR3 runs 12 residues. The receptor's source is a human donor with alopecia areata. The sample consisted of CD4+ T cells sorted from blood. The chain combines TRBV30 with TRBJ2-7; D not resolved. The CDR3 DNA sequence: TGTGCCTGGAGTGGCGGCGGTTTGGAGCAGTACTTC. This codes for CAWSGGGLEQYF. The whole variable domain, filled in from reference TRBV30 and TRBJ2-7, reads SQTIHQWPATLVQPVGSPLSLECTVEGTSNPNLYWYRQAAGRGLQLLFYSVGIGQISSEVPQNLSASRPQDRQFILSSKKLLLSDSGFYLCAWSGGGLEQYFGPGTRLTVT.